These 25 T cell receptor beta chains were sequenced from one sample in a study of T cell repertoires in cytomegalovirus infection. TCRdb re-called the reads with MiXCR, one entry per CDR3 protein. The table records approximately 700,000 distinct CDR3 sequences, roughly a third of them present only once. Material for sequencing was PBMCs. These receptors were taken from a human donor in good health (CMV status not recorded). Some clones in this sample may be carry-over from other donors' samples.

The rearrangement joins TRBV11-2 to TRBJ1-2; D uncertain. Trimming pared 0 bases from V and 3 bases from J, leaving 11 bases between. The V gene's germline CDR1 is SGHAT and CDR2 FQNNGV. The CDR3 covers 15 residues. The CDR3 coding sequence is TGTGCCAGCAGCTTAGATCTGAGGGAAGACTATGGCTACACCTTC. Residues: CASSLDLREDYGYTF.

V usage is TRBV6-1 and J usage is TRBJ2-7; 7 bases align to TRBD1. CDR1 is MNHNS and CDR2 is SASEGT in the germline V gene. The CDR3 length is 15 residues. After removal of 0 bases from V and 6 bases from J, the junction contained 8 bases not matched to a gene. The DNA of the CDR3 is TGTGCCAGCAGTGAAGCTGCTACAGGGGAAAGCGAGCAGTACTTC. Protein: CASSEAATGESEQYF.

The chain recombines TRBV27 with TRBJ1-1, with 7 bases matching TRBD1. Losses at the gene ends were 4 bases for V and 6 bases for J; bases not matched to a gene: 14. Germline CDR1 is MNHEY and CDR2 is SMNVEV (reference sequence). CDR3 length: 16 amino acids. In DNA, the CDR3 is TGTGCCAGCAGTTCCCTCTTGACAGGGACCAACGCTGAAGCTTTCTTT. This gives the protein CASSSLLTGTNAEAFF.

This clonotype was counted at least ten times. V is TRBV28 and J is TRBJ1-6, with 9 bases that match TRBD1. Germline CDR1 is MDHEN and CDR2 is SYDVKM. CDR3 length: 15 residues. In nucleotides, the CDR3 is TGTGTAACAACAGGGGGCGCGGCCTATAATTCACCCCTCCACTTT. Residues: CVTTGGAAYNSPLHF. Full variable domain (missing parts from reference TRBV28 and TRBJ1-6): DVKVTQSSRYLVKRTGEKVFLECVQDMDHENMFWYRQDPGLGLRLIYFSYDVKMKEKGDIPEGYSVSREKKERFSLILESASTNQTSMYLCVTTGGAAYNSPLHFGNGTRLTVT.

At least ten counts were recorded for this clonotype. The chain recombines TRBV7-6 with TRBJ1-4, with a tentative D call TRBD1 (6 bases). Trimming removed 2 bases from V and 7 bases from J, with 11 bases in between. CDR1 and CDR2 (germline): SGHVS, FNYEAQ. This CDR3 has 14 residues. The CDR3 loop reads CASSLMGAGEKLFF. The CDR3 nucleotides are TGTGCCAGCAGCTTAATGGGGGCGGGTGAAAAACTGTTTTTT.

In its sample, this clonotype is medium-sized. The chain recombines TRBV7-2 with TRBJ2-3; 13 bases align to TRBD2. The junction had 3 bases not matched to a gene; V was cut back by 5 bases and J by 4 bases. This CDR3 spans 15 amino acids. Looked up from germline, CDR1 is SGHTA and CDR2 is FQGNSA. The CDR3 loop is CASSTSGRAADTQYF. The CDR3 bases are TGTGCCAGCAGCACTAGCGGGAGGGCGGCAGATACGCAGTATTTT.

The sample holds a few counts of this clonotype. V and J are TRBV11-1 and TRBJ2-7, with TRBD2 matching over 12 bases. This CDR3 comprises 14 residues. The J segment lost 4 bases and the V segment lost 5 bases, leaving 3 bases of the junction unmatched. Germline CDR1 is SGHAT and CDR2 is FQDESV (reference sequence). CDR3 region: CASSILAGGYEQYF. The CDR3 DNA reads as TGTGCCAGCAGCATCCTAGCGGGAGGGTACGAGCAGTACTTC. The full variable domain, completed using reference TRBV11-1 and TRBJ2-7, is EAEVAQSPRYKITEKSQAVAFWCDPISGHATLYWYRQILGQGPELLVQFQDESVVDDSQLPKDRFSAERLKGVDSTLKIQPAELGDSAMYLCASSILAGGYEQYFGPGTRLTVT.

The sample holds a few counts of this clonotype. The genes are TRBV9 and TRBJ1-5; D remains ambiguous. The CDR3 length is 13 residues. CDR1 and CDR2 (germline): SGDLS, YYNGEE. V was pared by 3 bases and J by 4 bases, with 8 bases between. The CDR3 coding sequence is TGTGCCAGCAGCGCAGACCTGAATCAGCCCCAGCATTTT. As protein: CASSADLNQPQHF. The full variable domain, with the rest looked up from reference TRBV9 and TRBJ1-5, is DSGVTQTPKHLITATGQRVTLRCSPRSGDLSVYWYQQSLDQGLQFLIQYYNGEERAKGNILERFSAQQFPDLHSELNLSSLELGDSALYFCASSADLNQPQHFGDGTRLSIL.

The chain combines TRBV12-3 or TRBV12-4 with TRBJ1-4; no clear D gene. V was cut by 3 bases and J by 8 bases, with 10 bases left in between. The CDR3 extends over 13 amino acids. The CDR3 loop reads CASSLDGREKLFF. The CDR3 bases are TGTGCCAGCAGTTTGGACGGACGGGAAAAACTGTTTTTT.

In DNA form, the CDR3 reads TGTGCCAGCGTATCACAGGGGCTAGGAGAGACCCAGTACTTC. This codes for CASVSQGLGETQYF. This chain links TRBV28 with TRBJ2-5; 7 nucleotides line up with TRBD1. Germline values: CDR1 MDHEN, CDR2 SYDVKM. Trimming at V came to 8 bases and at J to 4 bases, leaving 10 bases not matched to a gene. The CDR3 consists of 14 residues.

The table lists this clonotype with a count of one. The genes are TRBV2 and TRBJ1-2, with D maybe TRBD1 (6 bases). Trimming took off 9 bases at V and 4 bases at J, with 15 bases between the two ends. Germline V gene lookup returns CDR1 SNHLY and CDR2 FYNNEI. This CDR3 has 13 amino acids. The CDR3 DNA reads TGTGCCAGAAGCGGGGGACAACCCTATGGCTACACCTTC. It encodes CARSGGQPYGYTF.

The CDR3, as DNA: TGTGCCAGCAGTCACAGGGTAAACACTGAAGCTTTCTTT. Its protein product is CASSHRVNTEAFF. J is TRBJ1-1 and V is TRBV28; maybe TRBD1 (6 bases). Per the germline V gene, CDR1 is MDHEN and CDR2 is SYDVKM. V dropped 5 bases and J dropped 2 bases, with 9 bases sitting between them. This CDR3 has 13 amino acids. The full variable domain, completed using reference TRBV28 and TRBJ1-1, is DVKVTQSSRYLVKRTGEKVFLECVQDMDHENMFWYRQDPGLGLRLIYFSYDVKMKEKGDIPEGYSVSREKKERFSLILESASTNQTSMYLCASSHRVNTEAFFGQGTRLTVV.

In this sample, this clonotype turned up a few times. The CDR3 bases are TGCGCCAGCAGCCAAGATCCGCCATTTTTGGGGGATGAGCAGTTCTTC. Residues: CASSQDPPFLGDEQFF. This sequence joins TRBV4-1 and TRBJ2-1; D is perhaps TRBD1 or TRBD2 (5 bases each). Trimming cost V 0 bases and J 8 bases, with 17 bases left between them. There are 16 residues in the CDR3. Germline-derived CDR1 and CDR2 are MGHRA and YSYEKL.

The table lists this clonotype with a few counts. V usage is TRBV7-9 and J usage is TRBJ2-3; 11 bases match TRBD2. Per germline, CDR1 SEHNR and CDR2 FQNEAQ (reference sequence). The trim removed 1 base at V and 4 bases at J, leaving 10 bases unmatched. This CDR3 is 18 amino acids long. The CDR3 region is CASSLVVAGGPAADTQYF. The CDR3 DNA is TGTGCCAGCAGCTTAGTTGTAGCGGGAGGGCCGGCAGCAGATACGCAGTATTTT.

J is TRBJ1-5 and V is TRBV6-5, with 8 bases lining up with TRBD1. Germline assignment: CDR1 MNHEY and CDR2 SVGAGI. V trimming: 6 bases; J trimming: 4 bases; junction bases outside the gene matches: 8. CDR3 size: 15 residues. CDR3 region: CASRPGTGPNQPQHF. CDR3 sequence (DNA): TGTGCCAGCAGACCCGGGACAGGCCCAAATCAGCCCCAGCATTTT.

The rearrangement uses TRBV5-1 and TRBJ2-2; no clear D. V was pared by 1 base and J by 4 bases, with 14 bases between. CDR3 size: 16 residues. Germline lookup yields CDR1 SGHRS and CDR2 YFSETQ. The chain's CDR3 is CASSLLGHLSTGELFF. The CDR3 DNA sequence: TGCGCCAGCAGCTTGTTGGGTCATTTGAGCACCGGGGAGCTGTTTTTT.

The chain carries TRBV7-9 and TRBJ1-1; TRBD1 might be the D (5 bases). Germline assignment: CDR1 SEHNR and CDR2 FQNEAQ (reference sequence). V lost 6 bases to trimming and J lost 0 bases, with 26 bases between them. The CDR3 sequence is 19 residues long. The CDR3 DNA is TGTGCCAGCAGACCGGGGGGGTTCGGTCGGCAGAGCCTGAACACTGAAGCTTTCTTT. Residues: CASRPGGFGRQSLNTEAFF.

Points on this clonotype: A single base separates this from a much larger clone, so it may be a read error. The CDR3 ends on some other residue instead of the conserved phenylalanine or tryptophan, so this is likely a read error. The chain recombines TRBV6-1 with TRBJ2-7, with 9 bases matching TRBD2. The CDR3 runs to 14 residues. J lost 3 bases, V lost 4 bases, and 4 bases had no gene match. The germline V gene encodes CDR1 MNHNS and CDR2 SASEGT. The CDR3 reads CASSVVAGDYEQYL. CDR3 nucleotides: TGTGCCAGCAGTGTGGTAGCGGGAGACTACGAGCAGTACTTA.

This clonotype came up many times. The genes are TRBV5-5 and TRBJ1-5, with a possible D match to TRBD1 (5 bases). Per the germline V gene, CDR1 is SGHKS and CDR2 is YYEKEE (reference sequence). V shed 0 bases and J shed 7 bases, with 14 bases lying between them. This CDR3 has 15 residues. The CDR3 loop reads CASSLAVGVGQPQHF. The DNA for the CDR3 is TGTGCCAGCAGCTTGGCGGTGGGGGTCGGGCAGCCCCAGCATTTT.

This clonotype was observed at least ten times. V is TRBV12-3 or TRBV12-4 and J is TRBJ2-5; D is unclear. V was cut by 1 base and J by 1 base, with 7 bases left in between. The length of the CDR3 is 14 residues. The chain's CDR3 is CASSLGQIQETQYF. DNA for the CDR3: TGTGCCAGCAGTTTAGGCCAGATCCAAGAGACCCAGTACTTC.

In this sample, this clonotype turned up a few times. The CDR3 DNA follows: TGTGCCAGCAGCTCCAACCTGGGGGCCTACTATGGCTACACCTTC. Translated: CASSSNLGAYYGYTF. This chain uses TRBV12-3 or TRBV12-4 with TRBJ1-2; tentative D call: TRBD1 (6 bases). Trimming took off 6 bases at V and 3 bases at J, with 17 bases between the two ends. CDR3 size: 15 residues.

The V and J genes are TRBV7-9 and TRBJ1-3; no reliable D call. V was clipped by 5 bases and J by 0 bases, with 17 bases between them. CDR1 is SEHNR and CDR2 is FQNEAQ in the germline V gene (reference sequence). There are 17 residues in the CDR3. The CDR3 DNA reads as TGTGCCAGCAGCACCGATGGACGGCCACACTCTGGAAACACCATATATTTT. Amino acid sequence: CASSTDGRPHSGNTIYF.

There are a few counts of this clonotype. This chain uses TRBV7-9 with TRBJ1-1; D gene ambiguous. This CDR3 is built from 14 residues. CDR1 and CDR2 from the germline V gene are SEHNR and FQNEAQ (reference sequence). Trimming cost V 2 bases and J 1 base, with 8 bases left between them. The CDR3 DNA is TGTGCCAGCAGCTTAAATTTTGGGAACACTGAAGCTTTCTTT. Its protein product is CASSLNFGNTEAFF.

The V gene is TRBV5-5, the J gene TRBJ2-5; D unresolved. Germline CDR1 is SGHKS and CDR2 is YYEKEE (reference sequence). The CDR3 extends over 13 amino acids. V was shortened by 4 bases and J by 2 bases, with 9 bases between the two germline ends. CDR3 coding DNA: TGTGCCAGCAGCCCCTGGATGCAAGAGACCCAGTACTTC. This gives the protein CASSPWMQETQYF.

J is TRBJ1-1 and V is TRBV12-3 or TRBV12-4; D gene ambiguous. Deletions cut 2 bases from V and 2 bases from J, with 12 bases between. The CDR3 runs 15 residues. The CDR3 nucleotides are TGTGCCAGCAGTTTATTCGGCGGAGTCAACACTGAAGCTTTCTTT. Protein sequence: CASSLFGGVNTEAFF.